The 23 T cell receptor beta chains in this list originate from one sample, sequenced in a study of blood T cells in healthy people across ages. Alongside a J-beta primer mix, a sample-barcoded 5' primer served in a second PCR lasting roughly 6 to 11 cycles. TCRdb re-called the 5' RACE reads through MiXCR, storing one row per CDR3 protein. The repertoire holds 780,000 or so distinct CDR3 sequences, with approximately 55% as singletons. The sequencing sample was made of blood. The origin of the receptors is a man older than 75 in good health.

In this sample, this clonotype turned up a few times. This CDR3 is CAIRAGGYIYEQYF. CDR3 bases: TGTGCCATCCGAGCGGGAGGGTATATCTACGAGCAGTACTTC. The V and J genes are TRBV6-2 or TRBV6-3 and TRBJ2-7; 10 nucleotides align to TRBD2. V trimming: 10 bases; J trimming: 3 bases; junction bases outside the gene matches: 9. CDR1 and CDR2 from the germline V gene are MNHEY and SVGEGT. The CDR3 has 14 amino acids.

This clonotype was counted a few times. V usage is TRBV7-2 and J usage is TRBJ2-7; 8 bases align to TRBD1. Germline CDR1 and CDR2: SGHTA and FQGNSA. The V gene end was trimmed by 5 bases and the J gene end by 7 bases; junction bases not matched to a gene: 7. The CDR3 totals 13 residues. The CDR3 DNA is TGTGCCAGCAGCCCGGACAGGGTCCGGGAGCAGTACTTC. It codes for CASSPDRVREQYF.

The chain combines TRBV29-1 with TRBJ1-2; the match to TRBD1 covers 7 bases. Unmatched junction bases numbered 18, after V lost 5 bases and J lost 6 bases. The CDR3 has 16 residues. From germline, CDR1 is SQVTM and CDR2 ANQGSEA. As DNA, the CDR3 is TGCAGCGTTCGGGGTTGGAGGGGGCGCCGTGAGAATGGCTACACCTTC. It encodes CSVRGWRGRRENGYTF.

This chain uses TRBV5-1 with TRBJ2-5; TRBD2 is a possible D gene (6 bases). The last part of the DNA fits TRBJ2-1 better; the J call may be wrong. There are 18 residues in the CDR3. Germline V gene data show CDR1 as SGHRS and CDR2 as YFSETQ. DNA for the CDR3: TGCGCCAGCAGCTTGTTGATGGGACCCTCGGAGGGCCAAGAGACCCAGTTCTTC. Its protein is CASSLLMGPSEGQETQFF.

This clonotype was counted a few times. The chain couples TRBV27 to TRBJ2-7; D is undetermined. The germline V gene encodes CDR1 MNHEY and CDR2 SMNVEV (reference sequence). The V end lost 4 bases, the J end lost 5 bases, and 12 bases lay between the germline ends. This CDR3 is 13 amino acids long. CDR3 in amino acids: CASSSVQAHEQYF. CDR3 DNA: TGTGCCAGCAGTTCGGTTCAGGCTCACGAGCAGTACTTC.

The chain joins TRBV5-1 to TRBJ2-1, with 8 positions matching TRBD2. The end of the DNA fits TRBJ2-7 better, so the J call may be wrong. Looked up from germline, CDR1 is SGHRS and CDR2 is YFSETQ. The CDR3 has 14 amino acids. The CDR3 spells CASTLAGPYNEQYF. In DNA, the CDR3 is TGCGCCAGCACCTTAGCGGGACCCTACAATGAGCAGTACTTC.

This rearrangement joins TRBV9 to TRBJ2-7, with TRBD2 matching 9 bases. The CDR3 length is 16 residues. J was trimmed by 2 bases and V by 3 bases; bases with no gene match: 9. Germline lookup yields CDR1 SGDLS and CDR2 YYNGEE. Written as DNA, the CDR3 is TGTGCCAGCAGCGATTCCTTGGCGGGAGGGGCCTACGAGCAGTACTTC. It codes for CASSDSLAGGAYEQYF.

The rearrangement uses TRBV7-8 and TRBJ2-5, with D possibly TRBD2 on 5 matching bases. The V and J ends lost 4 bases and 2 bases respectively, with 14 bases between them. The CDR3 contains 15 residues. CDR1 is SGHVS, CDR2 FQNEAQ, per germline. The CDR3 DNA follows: TGTGCCAGCAGCTATCGACTAAGATCTCAAGAGACCCAGTACTTC. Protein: CASSYRLRSQETQYF.

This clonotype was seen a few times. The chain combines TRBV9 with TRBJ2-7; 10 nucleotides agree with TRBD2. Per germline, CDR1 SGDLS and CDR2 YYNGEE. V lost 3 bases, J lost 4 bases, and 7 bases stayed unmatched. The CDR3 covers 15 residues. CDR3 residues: CASSELAGAWYEQYF. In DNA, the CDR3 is TGTGCCAGCAGCGAGCTAGCGGGAGCTTGGTACGAGCAGTACTTC.

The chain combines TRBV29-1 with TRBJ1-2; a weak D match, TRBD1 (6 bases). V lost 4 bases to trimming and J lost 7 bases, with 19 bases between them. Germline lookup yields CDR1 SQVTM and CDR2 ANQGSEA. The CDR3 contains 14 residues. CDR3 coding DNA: TGCAGCGTTGTCCAGGCCAGGGGAAGGGGTGGCTACACCTTC. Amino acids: CSVVQARGRGGYTF. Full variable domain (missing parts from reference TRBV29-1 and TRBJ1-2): SAVISQKPSRDICQRGTSLTIQCQVDSQVTMMFWYRQQPGQSLTLIATANQGSEATYESGFVIDKFPISRPNLTFSTLTVSNMSPEDSSIYLCSVVQARGRGGYTFGSGTRLTVV.

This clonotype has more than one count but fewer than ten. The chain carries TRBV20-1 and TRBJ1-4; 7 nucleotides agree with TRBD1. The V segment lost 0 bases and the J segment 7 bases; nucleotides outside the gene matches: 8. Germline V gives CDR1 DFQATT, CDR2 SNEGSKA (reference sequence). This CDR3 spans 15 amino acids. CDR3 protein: CSARDARGGSEKLFF. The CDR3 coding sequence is TGCAGTGCTAGAGACGCTAGAGGGGGCAGTGAAAAACTGTTTTTT.

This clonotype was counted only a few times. The CDR3 DNA reads as TGCGCCAGCAGCTTACCTAGCGACAATGAGCAGTTCTTC. It translates to CASSLPSDNEQFF. The chain combines TRBV5-1 with TRBJ2-1; D might be TRBD2 (6 bases). V gave up 2 bases and J gave up 5 bases, with 8 bases separating them. Germline V gene data show CDR1 as SGHRS and CDR2 as YFSETQ. The CDR3 runs 13 residues.

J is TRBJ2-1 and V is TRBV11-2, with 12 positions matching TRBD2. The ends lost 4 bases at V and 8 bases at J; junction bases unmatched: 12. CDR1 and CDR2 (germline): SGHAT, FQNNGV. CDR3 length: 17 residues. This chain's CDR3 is CASSSVGLAGGWDEQFF. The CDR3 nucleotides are TGTGCCAGCAGCTCAGTGGGACTAGCGGGTGGCTGGGATGAGCAGTTCTTC.

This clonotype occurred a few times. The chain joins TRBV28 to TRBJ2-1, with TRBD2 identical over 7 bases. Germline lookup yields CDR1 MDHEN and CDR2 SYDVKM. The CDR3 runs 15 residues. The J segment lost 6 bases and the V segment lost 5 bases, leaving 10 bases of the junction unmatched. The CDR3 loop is CASSSGGEGSNEQFF. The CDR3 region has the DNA TGTGCCAGCAGTAGTGGGGGGGAGGGTTCCAATGAGCAGTTCTTC.

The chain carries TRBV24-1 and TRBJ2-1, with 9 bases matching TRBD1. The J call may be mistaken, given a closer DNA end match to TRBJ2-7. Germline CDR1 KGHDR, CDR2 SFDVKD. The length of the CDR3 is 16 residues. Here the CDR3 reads CATSDPGQGLYNEQYF. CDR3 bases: TGTGCCACCAGTGATCCCGGACAGGGGTTATACAATGAGCAGTACTTC.

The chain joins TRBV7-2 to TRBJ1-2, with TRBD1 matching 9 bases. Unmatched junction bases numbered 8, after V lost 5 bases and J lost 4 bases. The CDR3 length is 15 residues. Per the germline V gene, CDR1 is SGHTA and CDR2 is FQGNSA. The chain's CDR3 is CASSPRTGVGYGYTF. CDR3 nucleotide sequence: TGTGCCAGCAGCCCTAGGACAGGGGTGGGCTATGGCTACACCTTC.

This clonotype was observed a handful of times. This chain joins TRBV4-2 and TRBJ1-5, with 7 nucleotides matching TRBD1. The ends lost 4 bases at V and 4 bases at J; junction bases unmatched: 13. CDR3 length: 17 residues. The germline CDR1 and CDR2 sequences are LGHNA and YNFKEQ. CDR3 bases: TGTGCCAGCAGCCTGATAGGGGGCAGGGCCGAGAATCAGCCCCAGCATTTT. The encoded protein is CASSLIGGRAENQPQHF.

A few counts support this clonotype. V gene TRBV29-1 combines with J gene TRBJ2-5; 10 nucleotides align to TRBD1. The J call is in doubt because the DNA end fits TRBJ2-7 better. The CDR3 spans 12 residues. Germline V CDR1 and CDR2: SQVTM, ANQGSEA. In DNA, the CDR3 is TGCAGCGGACAGGGGGCTAAGAACGAGCAGTACTTC. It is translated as CSGQGAKNEQYF.

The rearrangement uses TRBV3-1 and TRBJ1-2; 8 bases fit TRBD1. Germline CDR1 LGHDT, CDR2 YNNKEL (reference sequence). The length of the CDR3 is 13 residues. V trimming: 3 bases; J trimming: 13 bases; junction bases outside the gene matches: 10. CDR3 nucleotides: TGTGCCAGCAGCCAGGGAGTAACAGGGGGAAGCACCTTC. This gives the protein CASSQGVTGGSTF.

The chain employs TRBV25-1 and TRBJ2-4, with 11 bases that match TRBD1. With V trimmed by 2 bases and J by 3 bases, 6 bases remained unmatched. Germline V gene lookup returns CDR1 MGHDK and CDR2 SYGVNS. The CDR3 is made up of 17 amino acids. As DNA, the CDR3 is TGTGCCAGCAGTGAACCACCGGGACAGGGGGACAAAAACATTCAGTACTTC. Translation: CASSEPPGQGDKNIQYF.

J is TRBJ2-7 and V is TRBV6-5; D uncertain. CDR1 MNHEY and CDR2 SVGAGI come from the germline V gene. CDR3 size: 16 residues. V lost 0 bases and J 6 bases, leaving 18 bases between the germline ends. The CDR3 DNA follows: TGTGCCAGCAGTTACTCGATCCCGGGTTTCCCCTCCGAGCAGTACTTC. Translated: CASSYSIPGFPSEQYF.

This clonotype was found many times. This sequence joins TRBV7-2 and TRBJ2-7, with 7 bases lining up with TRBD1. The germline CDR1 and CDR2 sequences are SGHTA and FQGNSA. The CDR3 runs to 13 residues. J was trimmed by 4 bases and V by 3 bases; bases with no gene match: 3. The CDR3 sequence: CASSLGQRYEQYF. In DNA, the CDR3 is TGTGCCAGCAGCTTGGGACAGCGATACGAGCAGTACTTC. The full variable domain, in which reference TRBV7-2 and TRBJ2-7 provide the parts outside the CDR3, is GAGVSQSPSNKVTEKGKDVELRCDPISGHTALYWYRQSLGQGLEFLIYFQGNSAPDKSGLPSDRFSAERTGGSVSTLTIQRTQQEDSAVYLCASSLGQRYEQYFGPGTRLTVT.

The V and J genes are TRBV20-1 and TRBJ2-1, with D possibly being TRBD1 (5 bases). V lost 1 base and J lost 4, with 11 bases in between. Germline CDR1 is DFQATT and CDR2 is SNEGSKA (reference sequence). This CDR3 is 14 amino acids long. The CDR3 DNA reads TGCAGTGCTAGAGGCAGGGTCCGGTACAATGAGCAGTTCTTC. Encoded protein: CSARGRVRYNEQFF.